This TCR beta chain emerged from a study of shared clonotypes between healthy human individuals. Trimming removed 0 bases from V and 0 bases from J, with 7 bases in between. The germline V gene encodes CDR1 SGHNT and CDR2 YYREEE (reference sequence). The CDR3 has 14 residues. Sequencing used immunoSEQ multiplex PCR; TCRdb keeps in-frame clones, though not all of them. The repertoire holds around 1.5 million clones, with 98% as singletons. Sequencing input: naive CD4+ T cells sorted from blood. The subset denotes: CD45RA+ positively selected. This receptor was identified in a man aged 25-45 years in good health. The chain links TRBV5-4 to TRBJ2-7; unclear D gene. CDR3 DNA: TGTGCCAGCAGCTTGGGACTTTACTCCTACGAGCAGTACTTC. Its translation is CASSLGLYSYEQYF.